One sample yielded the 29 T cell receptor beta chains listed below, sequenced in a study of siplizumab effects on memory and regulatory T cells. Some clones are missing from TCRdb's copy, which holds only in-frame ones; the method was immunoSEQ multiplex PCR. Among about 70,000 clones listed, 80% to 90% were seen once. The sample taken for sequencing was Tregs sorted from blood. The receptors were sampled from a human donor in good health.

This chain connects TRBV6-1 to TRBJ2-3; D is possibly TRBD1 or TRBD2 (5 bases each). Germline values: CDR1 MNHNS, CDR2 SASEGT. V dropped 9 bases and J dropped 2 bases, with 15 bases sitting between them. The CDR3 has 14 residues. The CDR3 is CASQRDQYTDTQYF. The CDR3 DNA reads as TGTGCCAGTCAAAGGGACCAGTACACAGATACGCAGTATTTT.

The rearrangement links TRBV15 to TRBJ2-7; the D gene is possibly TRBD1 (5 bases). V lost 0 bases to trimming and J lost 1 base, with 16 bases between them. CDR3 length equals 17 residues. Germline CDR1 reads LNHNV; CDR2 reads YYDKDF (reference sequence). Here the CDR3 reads CATSRDRRAGLSYEQYF. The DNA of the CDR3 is TGTGCCACCAGCAGAGATCGTCGGGCAGGGTTGTCCTACGAGCAGTACTTC.

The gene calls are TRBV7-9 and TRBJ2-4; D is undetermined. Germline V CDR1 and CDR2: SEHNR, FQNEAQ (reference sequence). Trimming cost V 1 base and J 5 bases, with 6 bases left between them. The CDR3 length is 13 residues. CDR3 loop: CASSLETQNIQYF. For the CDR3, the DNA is TGTGCCAGCAGCTTAGAAACTCAAAACATTCAGTACTTC. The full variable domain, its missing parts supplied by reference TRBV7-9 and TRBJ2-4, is DTGVSQNPRHKITKRGQNVTFRCDPISEHNRLYWYRQTLGQGPEFLTYFQNEAQLEKSRLLSDRFSAERPKGSFSTLEIQRTEQGDSAMYLCASSLETQNIQYFGAGTRLSVL.

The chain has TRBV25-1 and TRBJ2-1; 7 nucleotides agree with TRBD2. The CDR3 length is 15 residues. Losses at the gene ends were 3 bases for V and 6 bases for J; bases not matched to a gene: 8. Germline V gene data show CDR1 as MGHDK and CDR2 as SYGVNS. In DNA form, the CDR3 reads TGTGCCAGCAGTGACTATGCGGGAGCCGTCAATGAGCAGTTCTTC. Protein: CASSDYAGAVNEQFF.

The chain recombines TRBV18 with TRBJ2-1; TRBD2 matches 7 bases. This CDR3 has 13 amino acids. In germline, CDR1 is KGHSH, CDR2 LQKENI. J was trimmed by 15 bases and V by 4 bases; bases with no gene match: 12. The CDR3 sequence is CASSRGGRSDSFF. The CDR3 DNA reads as TGTGCCAGCTCACGCGGGGGACGGAGTGATTCGTTCTTC.

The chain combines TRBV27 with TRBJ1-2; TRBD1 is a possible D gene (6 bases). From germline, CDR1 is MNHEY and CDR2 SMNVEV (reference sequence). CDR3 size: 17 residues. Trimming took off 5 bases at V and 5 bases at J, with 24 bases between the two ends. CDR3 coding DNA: TGTGCCAGCAGTCCCACCCGCAGCCCGACAGGAGGGTATGGCTACACCTTC. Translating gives CASSPTRSPTGGYGYTF.

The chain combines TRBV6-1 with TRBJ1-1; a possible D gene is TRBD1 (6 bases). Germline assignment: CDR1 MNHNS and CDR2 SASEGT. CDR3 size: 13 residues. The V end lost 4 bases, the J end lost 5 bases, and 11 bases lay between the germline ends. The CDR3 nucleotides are TGTGCCAGCAGTGCACAGGGAAGGACTGAAGCTTTCTTT. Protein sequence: CASSAQGRTEAFF.

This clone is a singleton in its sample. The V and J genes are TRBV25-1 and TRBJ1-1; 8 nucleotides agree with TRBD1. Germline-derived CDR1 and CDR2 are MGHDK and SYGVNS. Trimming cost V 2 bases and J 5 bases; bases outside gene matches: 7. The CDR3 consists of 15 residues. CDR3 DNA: TGTGCCAGCAGTGAACGAGGCAGGGGGCTTACTGAAGCTTTCTTT. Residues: CASSERGRGLTEAFF.

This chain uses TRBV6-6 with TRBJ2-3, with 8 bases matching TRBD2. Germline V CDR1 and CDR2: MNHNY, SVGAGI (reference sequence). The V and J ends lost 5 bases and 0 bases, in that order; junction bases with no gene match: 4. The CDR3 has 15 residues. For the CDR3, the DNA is TGTGCCAGCAGTCAGACTAGCGTGAGCACAGATACGCAGTATTTT. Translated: CASSQTSVSTDTQYF.

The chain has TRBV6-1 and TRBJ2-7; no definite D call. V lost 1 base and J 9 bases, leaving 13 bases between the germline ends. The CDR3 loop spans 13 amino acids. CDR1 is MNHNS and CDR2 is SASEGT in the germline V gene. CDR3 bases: TGTGCCAGCAGTGAAGGGTTCCGGGTAGGGCAGTACTTC. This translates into CASSEGFRVGQYF.

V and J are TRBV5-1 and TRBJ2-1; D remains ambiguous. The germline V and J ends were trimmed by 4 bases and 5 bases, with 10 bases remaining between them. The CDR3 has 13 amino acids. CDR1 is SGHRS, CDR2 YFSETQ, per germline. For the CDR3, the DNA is TGCGCCAGCAGCCTCAGACGTGACAATGAGCAGTTCTTC. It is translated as CASSLRRDNEQFF.

CDR3 nucleotides: TGTGCCAGCAGCCCAGGGCGGGACAGCGGCGGCTACACCTTC. Encoded protein: CASSPGRDSGGYTF. The chain couples TRBV7-2 to TRBJ1-2, with TRBD1 matching over 7 bases. The CDR3 covers 14 residues. Germline-derived CDR1 and CDR2 are SGHTA and FQGNSA. With 5 bases clipped from V and 8 bases from J, the junction kept 11 bases outside the gene matches.

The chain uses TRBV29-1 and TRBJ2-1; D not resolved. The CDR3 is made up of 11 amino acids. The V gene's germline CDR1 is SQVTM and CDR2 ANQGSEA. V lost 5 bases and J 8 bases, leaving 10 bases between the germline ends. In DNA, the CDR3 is TGCAGCGTTCGACGACTCCATGAGCAGTTCTTC. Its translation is CSVRRLHEQFF.

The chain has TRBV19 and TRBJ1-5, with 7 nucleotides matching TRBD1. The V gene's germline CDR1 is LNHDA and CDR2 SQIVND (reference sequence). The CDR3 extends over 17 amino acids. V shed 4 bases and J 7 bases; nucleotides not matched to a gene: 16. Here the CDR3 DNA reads TGTGCCAGTAGTACCGCCCCGGTAAAGGGGGCTTGGCAGCCCCAGCATTTT. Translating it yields CASSTAPVKGAWQPQHF.

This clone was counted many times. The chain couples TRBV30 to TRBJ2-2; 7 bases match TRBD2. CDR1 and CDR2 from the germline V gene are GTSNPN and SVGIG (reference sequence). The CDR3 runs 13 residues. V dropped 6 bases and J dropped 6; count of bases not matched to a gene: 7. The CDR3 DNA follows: TGTGCCTGCGTTAAGGGAGGGGCCGGGGAGCTGTTTTTT. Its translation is CACVKGGAGELFF.

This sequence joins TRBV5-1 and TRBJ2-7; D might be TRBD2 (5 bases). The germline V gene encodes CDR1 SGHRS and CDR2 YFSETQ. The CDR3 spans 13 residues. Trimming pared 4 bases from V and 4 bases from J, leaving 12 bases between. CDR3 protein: CASSLDFLYEQYF. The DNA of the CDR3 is TGCGCCAGCAGCCTGGACTTCCTTTACGAGCAGTACTTC. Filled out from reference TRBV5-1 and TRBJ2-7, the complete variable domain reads KAGVTQTPRYLIKTRGQQVTLSCSPISGHRSVSWYQQTPGQGLQFLFEYFSETQRNKGNFPGRFSGRQFSNSRSEMNVSTLELGDSALYLCASSLDFLYEQYFGPGTRLTVT.

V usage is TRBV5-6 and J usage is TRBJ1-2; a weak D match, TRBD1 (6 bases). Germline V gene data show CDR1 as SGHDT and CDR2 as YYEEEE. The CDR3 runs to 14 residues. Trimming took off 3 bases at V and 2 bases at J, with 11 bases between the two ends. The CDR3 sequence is CASSWKTGNYGYTF. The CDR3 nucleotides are TGTGCCAGCAGCTGGAAGACAGGAAACTATGGCTACACCTTC.

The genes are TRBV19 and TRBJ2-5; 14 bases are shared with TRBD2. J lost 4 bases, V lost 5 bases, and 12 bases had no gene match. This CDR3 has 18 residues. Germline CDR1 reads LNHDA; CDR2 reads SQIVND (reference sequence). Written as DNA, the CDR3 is TGTGCCAGTAGTCCGCCCCCGGGACTAGCGGGAGTGTCAGAGACCCAGTACTTC. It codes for CASSPPPGLAGVSETQYF.

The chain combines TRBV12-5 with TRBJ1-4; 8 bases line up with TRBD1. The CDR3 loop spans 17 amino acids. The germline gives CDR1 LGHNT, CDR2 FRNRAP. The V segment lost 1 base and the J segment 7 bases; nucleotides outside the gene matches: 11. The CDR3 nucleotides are TGTGCTAGTGGTTTGGACCCCAGACAGGGGATGGGTGAAAAACTGTTTTTT. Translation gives CASGLDPRQGMGEKLFF.

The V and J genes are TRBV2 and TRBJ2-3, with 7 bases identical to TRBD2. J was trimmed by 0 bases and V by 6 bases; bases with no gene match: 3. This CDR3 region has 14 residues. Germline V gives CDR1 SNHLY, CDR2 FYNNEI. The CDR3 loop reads CASRGGLSTDTQYF. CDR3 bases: TGTGCCAGCAGGGGAGGGCTTAGCACAGATACGCAGTATTTT.

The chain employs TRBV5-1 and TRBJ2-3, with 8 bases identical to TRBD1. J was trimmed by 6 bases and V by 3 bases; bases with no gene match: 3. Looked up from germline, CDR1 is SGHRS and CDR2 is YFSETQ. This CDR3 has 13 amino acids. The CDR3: CASSWTGSDTQYF. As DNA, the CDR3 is TGCGCCAGCAGCTGGACAGGGAGCGATACGCAGTATTTT.

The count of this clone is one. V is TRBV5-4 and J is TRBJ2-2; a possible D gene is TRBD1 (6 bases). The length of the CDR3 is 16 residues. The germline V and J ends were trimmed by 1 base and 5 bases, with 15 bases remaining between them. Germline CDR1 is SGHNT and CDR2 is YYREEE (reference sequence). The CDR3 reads CASSLNIGTLTGELFF. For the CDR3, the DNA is TGTGCCAGCAGCTTGAATATTGGGACACTAACCGGGGAGCTGTTTTTT.

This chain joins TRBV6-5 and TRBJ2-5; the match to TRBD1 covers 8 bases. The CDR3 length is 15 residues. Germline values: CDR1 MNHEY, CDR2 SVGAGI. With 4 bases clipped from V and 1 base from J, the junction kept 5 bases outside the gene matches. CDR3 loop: CASSSGTGLQETQYF. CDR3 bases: TGTGCCAGCAGTTCCGGGACAGGACTCCAAGAGACCCAGTACTTC.

CDR3 in amino acids: CASSQDLSSRRSNEQFF. CDR3 nucleotides: TGCGCCAGCAGCCAAGATCTTTCTAGCCGGAGGAGCAATGAGCAGTTCTTC. The chain couples TRBV4-3 to TRBJ2-1; D may be TRBD2 (5 bases). This CDR3 is built from 17 residues. CDR1 and CDR2 (germline): LGHNA, YSLEER. Trimming cost V 0 bases and J 6 bases, with 18 bases left between them.

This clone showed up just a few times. CDR3 coding DNA: TGTGCCAGCAGTGCCGGGACATATGAAAACATTCAGTACTTC. It codes for CASSAGTYENIQYF. The chain links TRBV2 to TRBJ2-4; tentatively, D is TRBD1 (6 bases). V shed 4 bases and J shed 5 bases, with 12 bases lying between them. The CDR3 sequence is 14 residues long. Germline V lookup: CDR1 SNHLY, CDR2 FYNNEI.

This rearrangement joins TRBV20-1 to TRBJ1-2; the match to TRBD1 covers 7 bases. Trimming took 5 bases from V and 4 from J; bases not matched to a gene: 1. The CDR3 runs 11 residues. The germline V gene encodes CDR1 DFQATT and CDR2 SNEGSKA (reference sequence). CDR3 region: CSARQGYGYTF. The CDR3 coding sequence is TGCAGTGCTCGACAGGGCTATGGCTACACCTTC.

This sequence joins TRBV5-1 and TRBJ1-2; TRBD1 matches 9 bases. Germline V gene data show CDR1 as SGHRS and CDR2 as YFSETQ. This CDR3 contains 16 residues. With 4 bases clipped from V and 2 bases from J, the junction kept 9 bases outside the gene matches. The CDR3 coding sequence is TGCGCCAGCAGCCGGGACAGGGTCTCATCAAACTATGGCTACACCTTC. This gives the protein CASSRDRVSSNYGYTF.

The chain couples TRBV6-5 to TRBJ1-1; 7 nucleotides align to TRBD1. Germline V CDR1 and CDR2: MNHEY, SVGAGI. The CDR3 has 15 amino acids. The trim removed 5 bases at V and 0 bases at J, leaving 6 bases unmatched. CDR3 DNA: TGTGCCAGCAGTCGACCGGGACAGCTGAACACTGAAGCTTTCTTT. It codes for CASSRPGQLNTEAFF.

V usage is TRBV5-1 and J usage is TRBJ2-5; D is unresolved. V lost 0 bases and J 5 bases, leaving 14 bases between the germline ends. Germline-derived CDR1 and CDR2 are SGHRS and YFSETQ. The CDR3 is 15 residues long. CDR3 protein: CASSLGATQRETQYF. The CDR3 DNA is TGCGCCAGCAGCTTGGGAGCGACCCAGAGGGAGACCCAGTACTTC.